This entry describes one T cell receptor (beta chain). There is no known antigen for this receptor. No much larger clone is present one base from it, and per-base qualities are unavailable. CDR1 and CDR2 are drawn from the germline V gene: SGHDT, YYEEEE. The CDR3 sequence holds 12 residues, the cysteine and phenylalanine included. The read is trimmed to its CDR3 DNA, 36 bases read in frame from base 1. Deletion took 4 bases off V and 10 bases off J, with a span of 13 bases between the germline ends. The trial excluded patients who had a history of autoimmune disease or who were on systemic immunosuppression. Peripheral blood for TCR sequencing was drawn from every dose cohort at baseline, at cycle 4 day 1 and at cycle 7 day 1. Samples came from an open-label, multicenter, first-in-human phase I dose-escalation trial of ivuxolimab. Adults with locally advanced or metastatic melanoma, renal cell, hepatocellular, or head and neck squamous cell carcinoma were enrolled in the trial. Before TCR sequencing, CD4+ T cells and CD8+ T cells from peripheral blood were sorted into separate populations.

The data derive from a study of OX40 agonist ivuxolimab in advanced cancers. Concerning the study at large: Ivuxolimab was a fully human IgG2 agonistic monoclonal antibody targeting the costimulatory receptor OX40 (CD134). Intravenous ivuxolimab was administered to patients every 2 weeks at six dose levels: 0.01, 0.1, 0.3, 1.5, 3 and 10 mg/kg. Of the approximately 53 patients in dose escalation, some 20 had hepatocellular carcinoma, some 15 had melanoma, 9 had renal cell carcinoma and 9 had head and neck cancer. A male proportion of roughly 80% and a mean age of roughly 58 years, ranging from roughly 23 to 85, were recorded for the dose-escalation cohort. Patients were allowed to have had prior anti-PD-1, anti-PD-L1 or anti-CTLA-4 therapy, and around two fifths of the dose-escalation patients had been treated with checkpoint inhibitors. Partial responses were achieved by three dose-escalation patients, of whom one had hepatocellular carcinoma and two had cutaneous melanoma. The point of sequencing TCRbeta in the periphery was to test whether ivuxolimab changed TCR sequence diversity and drove clonal T-cell expansion. The monotherapy dose-escalation portion (N of about 50 patients) of the phase I ivuxolimab trial is reported in the paper.

General findings and caveats noted by the study authors: In partial responders in the 0.1-3.0 mg/kg groups, normalized peripheral clonal expansion was found to be among the lowest, especially among CD8+ T cells. Low levels of normalized T-cell clonal expansion were also seen in some nonresponding patients. Which antigens the clonally expanded peripheral T cells were specific for was not determined. After ivuxolimab, CD8+ T cells had more expanded clones than CD4+ T cells on average. At doses of 0.1 to 3.0 mg/kg, clonal expansion of both CD4+ and CD8+ T cells in blood was seen between baseline and week 6.

Genomic DNA was isolated from the sorted cells so that the TCRbeta CDR3 region could be sequenced. TCRbeta CDR3 regions were sequenced using the immunoSEQ Assay. Here the immuneACCESS table is served through TCRdb, limited to in-frame sequences with V and J called. Missing clones are a known gap in these copies; in checked studies unresolved V genes cover under half, and the rest lacks a known reason. The sample table contains some 86,000 clones; only one count was recorded for around 84% of them. The ten largest clones add up to 6.5% of the sample. The rearranged chain carries TRBV5-6 and TRBJ2-3; the D gene is possibly TRBD1 or TRBD2, with 5 bases matching each. The specimen was CD4+ or CD8+ T cells sorted from blood, collected in a trial of the OX40 agonist ivuxolimab. The sequence derives from an adult with an advanced solid tumor such as melanoma, head and neck, liver or kidney cancer. The sequence in DNA is TGTGCCAGCAGCGACCGGGGCAGAGCGCAGTATTTT. Its translation reads: CASSDRGRAQYF.